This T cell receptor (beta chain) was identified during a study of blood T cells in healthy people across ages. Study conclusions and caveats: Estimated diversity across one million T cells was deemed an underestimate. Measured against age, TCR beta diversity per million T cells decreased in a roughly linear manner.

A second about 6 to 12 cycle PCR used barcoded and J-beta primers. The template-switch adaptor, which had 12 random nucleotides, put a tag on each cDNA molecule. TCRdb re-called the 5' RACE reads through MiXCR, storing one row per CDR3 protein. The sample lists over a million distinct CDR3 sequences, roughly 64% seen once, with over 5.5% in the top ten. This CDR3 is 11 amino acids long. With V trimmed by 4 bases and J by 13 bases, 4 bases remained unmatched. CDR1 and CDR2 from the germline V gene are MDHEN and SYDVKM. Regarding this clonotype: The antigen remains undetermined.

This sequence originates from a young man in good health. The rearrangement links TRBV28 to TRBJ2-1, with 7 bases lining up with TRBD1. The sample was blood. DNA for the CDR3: TGTGCCAGCAGTTCCCGGGACAGTCAGTTCTTC. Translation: CASSSRDSQFF.